This paragraph reports one TCR beta chain. This clone's antigen is unknown. Base qualities are not provided; no much larger clone lies one nucleotide away. The immunoSEQ Assay, a bias-controlled multiplex PCR, was used to amplify TCRbeta CDR3 regions from genomic DNA. The paper's data handling went like this. The number of nucleated cells in each sample was estimated from the amplification of reference gene primers within the assay. To quantify the absolute abundance of each unique TCRbeta CDR3 rearrangement, sequence reads were collapsed and filtered. For each sample, productive Simpson clonality was calculated by taking the square root of Simpson's diversity index across productive rearrangements. TCRdb obtained this table from immuneACCESS and retained in-frame rearrangements with V and J assigned. These tables miss some clones; where compared with another copy, unresolved V genes account for less than half of the shortfall, and the remainder is unexplained. The V and J calls and clone size come from that table; D and trimming were worked out from the DNA. In this sample the table shows approximately 99,000 clones, around 87% of which occur a single time. The leading ten clones occupy approximately 20% of the sample.

The collaborating institutions used their own protocols to collect whole blood in K2EDTA tubes. For TCRbeta analysis, collaborator samples were shipped as frozen whole blood, as isolated PBMCs, or as DNA extracted from either sample type. This sample was included in a study of blood T cell repertoires in COVID-19 (dated by TCRdb to about 2020). Context from the whole study: Samples from collaborators originated in the United States, Italy and Spain and spanned both the acute and convalescent phases of COVID-19. Where available, HLA class I and class II types were taken from metadata supplied by the sample provider and were not determined by assay-based typing. The repertoires were made available in a free public database intended to serve as a resource for research on the immune response to SARS-CoV-2. The samples were drawn from two sources: the first 160 participants of the ongoing ImmuneRACE study, and 1,000 to 1,500 subjects contributed by 6 global collaborators. Deeply sampled blood TCRbeta repertoires from subjects exposed to, actively infected with, or recovered from COVID-19 were included in the dataset. Nearly every sample came with metadata listing a de-identified subject ID, COVID-19 status, age in years and sex. The material from the prospective study consisted of cDNA or gDNA derived from T cells, B-cell-depleted T cells, or PBMCs. The investigation overall reported the following: The amount of clinical and demographic metadata varied by source and participant and was provided uncurated.

V drops 2 bases and J drops 5 bases, leaving 12 bases in between. The CDR3 goes from the cysteine to the phenylalanine over 14 residues. The CDR3 DNA has 42 bases and is translated from base 1. In the germline V gene, CDR1 corresponds to MRHNA and CDR2 to SNTAGT. The sequence was obtained from a human donor in a cohort sampled during active COVID-19. Sequenced material: peripheral blood. Recombination connected TRBV6-4 to TRBJ1-1; perhaps TRBD1 is the D gene, with 5 bases matching. The CDR3: CASSDGALGTEAFF. The DNA sequence is TGTGCCAGCAGTGACGGGGCACTTGGTACTGAAGCTTTCTTT.